Listed here are 10 T cell receptor beta chains from one sample, sequenced in a study of response to subunit inactivated influenza vaccine. Using its own MiXCR run on the RT-PCR reads, TCRdb lists one record per CDR3 protein. The sample has roughly 190,000 distinct CDR3 sequences; approximately 14% are singletons. The specimen comprised CD8+ T cells sorted from PBMCs, sampled more than 4 days after vaccination. These receptors were obtained from a man aged 45-65 years who received an inactivated influenza vaccine.

The rearrangement links TRBV20-1 to TRBJ2-7; tentatively, D is TRBD1 or TRBD2 (5 bases each). From germline, CDR1 is DFQATT and CDR2 SNEGSKA (reference sequence). The CDR3 is made up of 14 amino acids. V gave up 1 base and J gave up 2 bases, with 12 bases separating them. The CDR3 nucleotides are TGCAGTGCTAGAGGAGGGGATTTTCCCTACGAGCAGTACTTC. It is translated as CSARGGDFPYEQYF.

This clonotype was counted ten times or more. The J gene is TRBJ2-1, the V gene TRBV24-1; 7 bases line up with TRBD2. In germline, CDR1 is KGHDR, CDR2 SFDVKD. The CDR3 consists of 16 residues. Losses at the gene ends were 5 bases for V and 8 bases for J; bases not matched to a gene: 14. CDR3 DNA: TGTGCCACCAGTGGTTCCCGAGGCGGGAGCTTAGATGAGCAGTTCTTC. Encoded protein: CATSGSRGGSLDEQFF.

The CDR3 region is CASSQMTLGGNEQFF. CDR3 sequence (DNA): TGCGCCAGCAGCCAAATGACACTTGGGGGCAATGAGCAGTTCTTC. The chain has TRBV4-3 and TRBJ2-1; TRBD1 or TRBD2 may be the D gene (5 bases each). From germline, CDR1 is LGHNA and CDR2 YSLEER. The CDR3 has 15 amino acids. V lost 2 bases and J lost 6, with 14 bases in between.

The V and J genes are TRBV7-9 and TRBJ1-2, with 8 bases lining up with TRBD1. The CDR3 sequence is 17 residues long. CDR1 and CDR2 (germline): SEHNR, FQNEAQ (reference sequence). V gave up 0 bases and J gave up 1 base; unmatched junction bases: 7. This chain's CDR3 is CASSLAPGTGNNYGYTF. CDR3 coding DNA: TGTGCCAGCAGCTTAGCGCCCGGGACAGGCAATAACTATGGCTACACCTTC.

This clonotype occurred many times. The chain carries TRBV11-2 and TRBJ2-1; unclear D gene. CDR1 SGHAT and CDR2 FQNNGV come from the germline V gene. The CDR3 loop spans 14 amino acids. V was pared by 1 base and J by 6 bases, with 10 bases between. CDR3 nucleotide sequence: TGTGCCAGCAGCTTAGGGGGATACTCCAATGAGCAGTTCTTC. Translating it yields CASSLGGYSNEQFF. Filled out from reference TRBV11-2 and TRBJ2-1, the complete variable domain reads EAGVAQSPRYKIIEKRQSVAFWCNPISGHATLYWYQQILGQGPKLLIQFQNNGVVDDSQLPKDRFSAERLKGVDSTLKIQPAKLEDSAVYLCASSLGGYSNEQFFGPGTRLTVL.

This chain uses TRBV29-1 with TRBJ2-2; maybe TRBD1 (6 bases). The CDR3 is made up of 14 amino acids. Germline-derived CDR1 and CDR2 are SQVTM and ANQGSEA. With 5 bases removed from V and 5 bases from J, the gap between germline ends came to 15 bases. In DNA, the CDR3 is TGCAGCGTTAGGACAGACAGACTAACCGGGGAGCTGTTTTTT. Translating it yields CSVRTDRLTGELFF.

The table lists this clonotype with a few counts. The rearrangement uses TRBV6-2 or TRBV6-3 and TRBJ2-1; tentative D call: TRBD2 (5 bases). V was shortened by 5 bases and J by 10 bases, with 9 bases between the two germline ends. The germline V gene has CDR1 MNHEY and CDR2 SVGEGT. The CDR3 has 11 residues. The CDR3 coding sequence is TGTGCCAGCAGTACCGGGGTCGAGCAGTTCTTC. Residues: CASSTGVEQFF.

This clonotype was recorded many times. The rearrangement joins TRBV9 to TRBJ2-5; D possibly uses TRBD1 or TRBD2 (5 bases each). The CDR3 consists of 15 residues. CDR1 and CDR2 (germline): SGDLS, YYNGEE. V was cut by 2 bases and J by 1 base, with 12 bases left in between. CDR3 nucleotides: TGTGCCAGCAGCGTTGACGGGGCAGGCCAAGAGACCCAGTACTTC. Its translation: CASSVDGAGQETQYF.

This clonotype has a count of ten or more. This chain connects TRBV3-1 to TRBJ2-7, with TRBD2 as a possible D gene (8 bases). The CDR3 runs 18 residues. Trimming removed 0 bases from V and 7 bases from J, with 25 bases in between. Germline CDR1 LGHDT, CDR2 YNNKEL (reference sequence). The CDR3 nucleotides are TGTGCCAGCAGCCAAGAAGTGAGGACAGGACTAGCCCAACGGGAGCAGTACTTC. It translates to CASSQEVRTGLAQREQYF.

Many counts were recorded for this clonotype. This rearrangement joins TRBV6-5 to TRBJ2-7; TRBD2 is a possible D gene (5 bases). Trimming shortened V by 2 bases and J by 6 bases, and 5 bases separated the two germline ends. From germline, CDR1 is MNHEY and CDR2 SVGAGI. CDR3 size: 11 residues. This CDR3 is CASSYGSEQYF. In nucleotides, the CDR3 is TGTGCCAGCAGTTACGGGAGCGAGCAGTACTTC.